The 21 T cell receptor beta chains below were found in one sample sequenced in a study of blood T cell repertoires in COVID-19. TCRdb's table, derived via immunoSEQ multiplex PCR, lists solely in-frame clones and lacks some. The sample shows some 200,000 clones, 70% to 85% of them seen only once. Sample: peripheral blood. The receptors come from a human donor with acute or convalescent COVID-19. The donor label of this sample is uncertain.

Concerning this clone itself: Its ends do not fully match the called genes, so a read error is possible. The V gene is TRBV7-2, the J gene TRBJ2-3, with a possible D match to TRBD1 (7 bases). The germline V gene has CDR1 SGHTA and CDR2 FQGNSA. The CDR3 runs 11 residues. The CDR3 loop reads CASSLRDSLDF. In DNA, the CDR3 is TGTGCCAGCAGCTTGCGGGACAGCCTAGATTTT. The whole variable domain, filled in from reference TRBV7-2 and TRBJ2-3, reads GAGVSQSPSNKVTEKGKDVELRCDPISGHTALYWYRQSLGQGLEFLIYFQGNSAPDKSGLPSDRFSAERTGGSVSTLTIQRTQQEDSAVYLCASSLRDSLDFGPGTRLTVL.

The chain couples TRBV5-1 to TRBJ2-7; TRBD2 matches 7 bases. This CDR3 has 17 amino acids. V lost 2 bases to trimming and J lost 5 bases; unmatched junction nucleotides: 16. CDR1 is SGHRS and CDR2 is YFSETQ in the germline V gene. CDR3 protein: CASSFSPPWTSSNEQYF. For the CDR3, the DNA is TGCGCCAGCAGCTTTTCCCCCCCCTGGACTAGTTCAAACGAGCAGTACTTC.

Concerning this clone itself: A single base separates this from a much larger clone, so it may be a read error. The chain employs TRBV7-2 and TRBJ2-7; 10 nucleotides agree with TRBD2. Losses at the gene ends were 5 bases for V and 3 bases for J; bases not matched to a gene: 4. Per germline, CDR1 SGHTA and CDR2 FQGNSA. The CDR3 has 14 amino acids. In DNA, the CDR3 is TGTGCCAGCAGCCGGACTAGCGGCAACTACGAGCAGTACTTC. Its protein product is CASSRTSGNYEQYF.

The rearrangement uses TRBV19 and TRBJ2-1, with 11 bases identical to TRBD1. V trimming: 5 bases; J trimming: 7 bases; junction bases outside the gene matches: 7. Germline V CDR1 and CDR2: LNHDA, SQIVND (reference sequence). The CDR3 sequence is 15 residues long. The CDR3 sequence: CASSPRTGGINEQFF. Written as DNA, the CDR3 is TGTGCCAGTAGTCCCCGGACAGGGGGCATAAATGAGCAGTTCTTC. Complete variable domain (other parts from reference TRBV19 and TRBJ2-1): DGGITQSPKYLFRKEGQNVTLSCEQNLNHDAMYWYRQDPGQGLRLIYYSQIVNDFQKGDIAEGYSVSREKKESFPLTVTSAQKNPTAFYLCASSPRTGGINEQFFGPGTRLTVL.

J is TRBJ2-7 and V is TRBV6-2 or TRBV6-3; 9 bases map to TRBD2. The J segment lost 0 bases and the V segment lost 6 bases, leaving 3 bases of the junction unmatched. This CDR3 spans 14 amino acids. The germline gives CDR1 MNHEY, CDR2 SVGEGT. Written as DNA, the CDR3 is TGTGCCAGCAGCCAGCGGGAGGTCTCCTACGAGCAGTACTTC. This encodes CASSQREVSYEQYF.

This clone was seen only once. DNA of the CDR3: TGTGCCAGTAGTATGGGGTCTAGCGGGAGCCTCTACGAGCAGTACTTC. It specifies CASSMGSSGSLYEQYF. The rearrangement links TRBV19 to TRBJ2-7; TRBD2 agrees at 10 bases. The CDR3 consists of 16 residues. The germline gives CDR1 LNHDA, CDR2 SQIVND (reference sequence). Trimming removed 3 bases from V and 3 bases from J; junction bases left unmatched: 8.

The chain uses TRBV5-5 and TRBJ1-6; D unresolved. There are 15 residues in the CDR3. In germline, CDR1 is SGHKS, CDR2 YYEKEE (reference sequence). V gave up 4 bases and J gave up 5 bases, with 13 bases separating them. The CDR3 sequence is CASSPDGSHNSPLHF. CDR3 sequence (DNA): TGTGCCAGCAGCCCAGACGGTAGCCATAATTCACCCCTCCACTTT. Full variable domain (outside the CDR3, taken from reference TRBV5-5 and TRBJ1-6): DAGVTQSPTHLIKTRGQQVTLRCSPISGHKSVSWYQQVLGQGPQFIFQYYEKEERGRGNFPDRFSARQFPNYSSELNVNALLLGDSALYLCASSPDGSHNSPLHFGNGTRLTVT.

The chain couples TRBV6-1 to TRBJ2-6; 9 nucleotides line up with TRBD1. This CDR3 spans 17 amino acids. The germline V gene encodes CDR1 MNHNS and CDR2 SASEGT. V was pared by 4 bases and J by 4 bases, with 8 bases of the junction left unmatched. The CDR3 protein is CASSGLQGAAGANVLTF. In nucleotides, the CDR3 is TGTGCCAGCAGTGGTCTACAGGGGGCGGCCGGGGCCAACGTCCTGACTTTC.

The rearrangement uses TRBV6-5 and TRBJ1-6; perhaps TRBD1 as D (6 bases). Trimming left V 4 bases short and J 6 bases short, with 10 bases between. CDR1 and CDR2 (germline): MNHEY, SVGAGI. CDR3 length: 14 residues. The CDR3 sequence is CASSFLGGNSPLHF. The CDR3 region has the DNA TGTGCCAGCAGTTTTTTAGGGGGTAATTCACCCCTCCACTTT.

The chain employs TRBV19 and TRBJ1-5; tentative D call: TRBD1 (6 bases). Per the germline V gene, CDR1 is LNHDA and CDR2 is SQIVND (reference sequence). This CDR3 region has 16 residues. The V end lost 4 bases, the J end lost 0 bases, and 13 bases lay between the germline ends. The CDR3 loop reads CASSRDTDYSNQPQHF. Here the CDR3 DNA reads TGTGCCAGTAGTAGGGACACTGACTATAGCAATCAGCCCCAGCATTTT.

This clone was detected a few times. V gene TRBV6-1 combines with J gene TRBJ1-6, with D unresolved. V was pared by 1 base and J by 10 bases, with 5 bases between. The germline V gene encodes CDR1 MNHNS and CDR2 SASEGT. The CDR3 loop spans 12 amino acids. CDR3 DNA: TGTGCCAGCAGTGAAGAGAGATCACCCCTCCACTTT. Protein product: CASSEERSPLHF.

In its sample, this clone was seen once. The CDR3 nucleotides read TGTGCCAGCAGCCCCTCACTGGGGGGACTATCCCTCACAGATACGCAGTATTTT. Translated: CASSPSLGGLSLTDTQYF. The chain is built from TRBV7-9 and TRBJ2-3; 7 bases are a match to TRBD2. The CDR3 extends over 18 amino acids. From germline, CDR1 is SEHNR and CDR2 FQNEAQ (reference sequence). V shed 5 bases, J shed 2 bases, and the junction held 16 bases outside the gene matches.

This sequence joins TRBV6-5 and TRBJ2-7; TRBD1 agrees at 9 bases. Germline V gene data show CDR1 as MNHEY and CDR2 as SVGAGI. The CDR3 sequence is 15 residues long. Trimming at V came to 6 bases and at J to 2 bases, leaving 8 bases not matched to a gene. The CDR3 nucleotides read TGTGCCAGCAGAATCGGGACAGGGAGTACCTACGAGCAGTACTTC. The encoded protein is CASRIGTGSTYEQYF.

The chain employs TRBV5-6 and TRBJ2-7; 9 bases match TRBD1. Trimming cost V 4 bases and J 5 bases; bases outside gene matches: 10. Per the germline V gene, CDR1 is SGHDT and CDR2 is YYEEEE. The CDR3 is made up of 15 amino acids. The CDR3 nucleotides are TGTGCCAGCAGCCTGACAGGGGGACCTTTGGACGAGCAGTACTTC. Protein sequence: CASSLTGGPLDEQYF. Together with reference TRBV5-6 and TRBJ2-7, the CDR3 gives the full variable domain: DAGVTQSPTHLIKTRGQQVTLRCSPKSGHDTVSWYQQALGQGPQFIFQYYEEEERQRGNFPDRFSGHQFPNYSSELNVNALLLGDSALYLCASSLTGGPLDEQYFGPGTRLTVT.

V usage is TRBV19 and J usage is TRBJ1-3, with unresolved D. The germline V and J ends were trimmed by 6 bases and 0 bases, with 6 bases remaining between them. This CDR3 has 13 residues. Germline loops: CDR1 LNHDA, CDR2 SQIVND (reference sequence). CDR3 residues: CASRRSSGNTIYF. The DNA for the CDR3 is TGTGCCAGTAGGAGAAGCTCTGGAAACACCATATATTTT.

V gene TRBV24-1 combines with J gene TRBJ1-1, with D maybe TRBD1 (6 bases). The germline V gene has CDR1 KGHDR and CDR2 SFDVKD. Trimming cost V 2 bases and J 1 base, with 10 bases left between them. The CDR3 totals 15 residues. The CDR3 nucleotides read TGTGCCACCAGTGATTCGACAGGAACGAACACTGAAGCTTTCTTT. This gives the protein CATSDSTGTNTEAFF.

The V call is TRBV19, the J call TRBJ1-5; 7 nucleotides line up with TRBD1. CDR1 is LNHDA and CDR2 is SQIVND in the germline V gene (reference sequence). There are 16 residues in the CDR3. V shed 1 base and J 5 bases; nucleotides not matched to a gene: 8. CDR3 region: CASSIAPTGFDQPQHF. The CDR3 bases are TGTGCCAGTAGTATAGCCCCGACAGGGTTCGATCAGCCCCAGCATTTT.

On this clone itself: The sample holds other DNA sequences that translate to the same CDR3. The V gene is TRBV19, the J gene TRBJ1-5; 7 bases match TRBD1. J was trimmed by 4 bases and V by 0 bases; bases with no gene match: 0. This CDR3 spans 14 amino acids. Germline CDR1 and CDR2: LNHDA and SQIVND (reference sequence). The CDR3 DNA reads TGTGCCAGTAGTATAGAACAGGGGAATCAGCCCCAGCATTTT. Protein sequence: CASSIEQGNQPQHF.

CDR3 region: CASSRGSAGGMNEQFF. The CDR3 DNA sequence: TGTGCCAGCAGCCGAGGTTCGGCAGGGGGTATGAATGAGCAGTTCTTC. The V call is TRBV5-8, the J call TRBJ2-1; TRBD1 aligns across 7 bases. Germline values: CDR1 SGHTS, CDR2 YDEGEE. This CDR3 is 16 amino acids long. The junction had 14 bases not matched to a gene; V was cut back by 4 bases and J by 7 bases.

V gene TRBV30 combines with J gene TRBJ1-2, with a weak D call TRBD1 (5 bases). This CDR3 region has 12 residues. The V gene lost 0 bases and the J gene lost 5 bases, with 7 bases spanning the gap. Germline CDR1 GTSNPN, CDR2 SVGIG (reference sequence). This CDR3 is CAWSVPGYGYTF. The CDR3, as DNA: TGTGCCTGGAGTGTACCAGGGTATGGCTACACCTTC.

This chain uses TRBV24-1 with TRBJ2-6, with 9 nucleotides matching TRBD1. This CDR3 region has 16 residues. V lost 5 bases to trimming and J lost 1 base; unmatched junction nucleotides: 2. The germline V gene has CDR1 KGHDR and CDR2 SFDVKD. The CDR3 DNA reads as TGTGCCACCAGTGGTGGGACAGGGTCTGGGGCCAACGTCCTGACTTTC. Protein: CATSGGTGSGANVLTF.